A selection of T cell receptor beta chains follows, all from one sample in a study of blood T cell repertoires in COVID-19. TCRdb's copy holds only in-frame clones and misses some; the assay was immunoSEQ multiplex PCR. In the table there are approximately 170,000 clones, 84% of which are singletons. What was sequenced was peripheral blood. All receptors derive from a man aged 35-49 years who had recovered from COVID-19. Both conserved end residues are part of each CDR3. Each record gives: V gene, clone size, J gene, D gene, CDR3 protein, CDR3 DNA. D genes are given only for firm matches. Expanded clones are given a class, and other clones once, few, many or no size at all.

V gene: TRBV5-4
clone size: .
J gene: TRBJ2-2
D gene: TRBD1
CDR3 protein: CASSLSRQGGRTGELFF
CDR3 DNA: TGTGCCAGCAGCTTGAGTCGCCAAGGGGGCAGGACCGGGGAGCTGTTTTTT

V gene: TRBV7-2
clone size: few
J gene: TRBJ2-7
D gene: .
CDR3 protein: CASSDYSRSSYEQYF
CDR3 DNA: TGTGCCAGCAGCGACTACTCGAGGAGCTCCTACGAGCAGTACTTC

V gene: TRBV2
clone size: .
J gene: TRBJ2-4
D gene: TRBD1
CDR3 protein: CASTHTGGGNIQYF
CDR3 DNA: TGTGCCAGCACCCACACAGGGGGCGGAAACATTCAGTACTTC

V gene: TRBV4-1
clone size: .
J gene: TRBJ1-1
D gene: .
CDR3 protein: CASSQDPGSSEAFF
CDR3 DNA: TGCGCCAGCAGCCAAGATCCAGGCTCGTCTGAAGCTTTCTTT

V gene: TRBV3-1/TRBV3-2
clone size: .
J gene: TRBJ2-5
D gene: TRBD1
CDR3 protein: CASRGQGDQETQYF
CDR3 DNA: TGTGCCAGCAGAGGACAGGGGGACCAAGAGACCCAGTACTTC

V gene: TRBV27
clone size: .
J gene: TRBJ2-1
D gene: .
CDR3 protein: CATLGGGSGNEQFF
CDR3 DNA: TGTGCCACCCTTGGTGGGGGCTCGGGGAATGAGCAGTTCTTC

V gene: TRBV10-3
clone size: .
J gene: TRBJ2-1
D gene: TRBD2
CDR3 protein: CAIRTGTSGNEQFF
CDR3 DNA: TGTGCCATCAGAACCGGGACTAGCGGGAATGAGCAGTTCTTC

V gene: TRBV7-9
clone size: .
J gene: TRBJ2-2
D gene: .
CDR3 protein: CASSLGVVDGELFF
CDR3 DNA: TGTGCCAGCAGCTTAGGTGTAGTTGACGGGGAGCTGTTTTTT

V gene: TRBV5-5
clone size: .
J gene: TRBJ1-5
D gene: .
CDR3 protein: CASSLADSQPQHF
CDR3 DNA: TGTGCCAGCAGCTTGGCCGACAGTCAGCCCCAGCATTTT

V gene: TRBV19
clone size: .
J gene: TRBJ1-1
D gene: .
CDR3 protein: CASSDAVGMMNTEAFF
CDR3 DNA: TGTGCCAGTAGTGACGCAGTGGGCATGATGAACACTGAAGCTTTCTTT

V gene: TRBV27
clone size: .
J gene: TRBJ2-7
D gene: TRBD1
CDR3 protein: CASGDRGTGQYF
CDR3 DNA: TGTGCCAGTGGTGACAGGGGCACTGGGCAGTACTTC

V gene: TRBV10-3
clone size: .
J gene: TRBJ1-4
D gene: .
CDR3 protein: CAISETGLDEKLFF
CDR3 DNA: TGTGCCATCAGTGAGACAGGGTTAGATGAAAAACTGTTTTTT

V gene: TRBV29-1
clone size: .
J gene: TRBJ2-1
D gene: .
CDR3 protein: CSVEVGRREQFF
CDR3 DNA: TGCAGCGTTGAGGTGGGGCGCCGTGAGCAATTCTTC

V gene: TRBV15
clone size: .
J gene: TRBJ2-6
D gene: .
CDR3 protein: CATSRDISGANVLTF
CDR3 DNA: TGTGCCACCAGCAGGGACATTTCTGGGGCCAACGTCCTGACTTTC

V gene: TRBV6-2/TRBV6-3
clone size: .
J gene: TRBJ1-2
D gene: TRBD1
CDR3 protein: CASSSPNRGRRYGYTF
CDR3 DNA: TGTGCCAGCAGTTCACCCAACAGGGGGCGACGCTATGGCTACACCTTC

V gene: TRBV6-2/TRBV6-3
clone size: .
J gene: TRBJ1-2
D gene: .
CDR3 protein: CASSYGGLPRDYGYTF
CDR3 DNA: TGTGCCAGCAGTTATGGGGGACTCCCGAGAGATTATGGCTACACCTTC

V gene: TRBV11-2
clone size: .
J gene: TRBJ2-7
D gene: .
CDR3 protein: CASSLGWPDSYEQYF
CDR3 DNA: TGTGCCAGCAGCTTAGGGTGGCCAGACTCCTACGAGCAGTACTTC

V gene: TRBV7-2
clone size: .
J gene: TRBJ1-3
D gene: .
CDR3 protein: CASSLSLTSGNTIYF
CDR3 DNA: TGTGCCAGCAGCTTAAGTCTAACCTCTGGAAACACCATATATTTT

V gene: TRBV5-8
clone size: .
J gene: TRBJ1-1
D gene: TRBD1
CDR3 protein: CASSRLQGEAFF
CDR3 DNA: TGTGCCAGCAGCCGCTTACAGGGGGAAGCTTTCTTT

V gene: TRBV24-1
clone size: .
J gene: TRBJ2-3
D gene: TRBD1
CDR3 protein: CATSLQGATDTQYF
CDR3 DNA: TGTGCCACCAGTCTACAGGGGGCCACAGATACGCAGTATTTT

V gene: TRBV24-1
clone size: few
J gene: TRBJ1-4
D gene: .
CDR3 protein: CATSDQTIVPYEKLFF
CDR3 DNA: TGTGCCACCAGTGACCAAACCATAGTACCGTACGAAAAACTGTTTTTT

V gene: TRBV6-1
clone size: .
J gene: TRBJ1-1
D gene: .
CDR3 protein: CASSDMTYTEAFF
CDR3 DNA: TGTGCCAGCAGTGACATGACTTACACTGAAGCTTTCTTT

V gene: TRBV6-5
clone size: .
J gene: TRBJ2-1
D gene: TRBD1
CDR3 protein: CASVRRTGGLNEQFF
CDR3 DNA: TGTGCCAGCGTTCGACGGACAGGGGGTCTCAATGAGCAGTTCTTC

V gene: TRBV5-6
clone size: once
J gene: TRBJ2-1
D gene: TRBD2
CDR3 protein: CASSLDSGVYNEQFF
CDR3 DNA: TGTGCCAGCAGCTTGGATAGCGGGGTTTACAATGAGCAGTTCTTC

V gene: TRBV19
clone size: .
J gene: TRBJ2-1
D gene: TRBD2
CDR3 protein: CASSGGVTYNEQFF
CDR3 DNA: TGTGCCAGTAGTGGGGGGGTCACCTACAATGAGCAGTTCTTC

V gene: TRBV4-2
clone size: many
J gene: TRBJ2-1
D gene: TRBD1
CDR3 protein: CATSQGEDRVYEQFF
CDR3 DNA: TGTGCCACCTCCCAAGGAGAGGACAGGGTCTATGAGCAGTTCTTC

V gene: TRBV29-1
clone size: .
J gene: TRBJ2-1
D gene: .
CDR3 protein: CSVWPGRYNEQFF
CDR3 DNA: TGCAGCGTTTGGCCAGGGAGGTACAATGAGCAGTTCTTC

V gene: TRBV6-5
clone size: .
J gene: TRBJ2-3
D gene: .
CDR3 protein: CASSRDWGDTQYF
CDR3 DNA: TGTGCCAGCAGTCGAGATTGGGGCGATACGCAGTATTTT

V gene: TRBV7-2
clone size: .
J gene: TRBJ2-7
D gene: .
CDR3 protein: CASSVREVDYEQYF
CDR3 DNA: TGTGCCAGCAGCGTGAGGGAGGTAGATTACGAGCAGTACTTC

V gene: TRBV9
clone size: .
J gene: TRBJ2-1
D gene: TRBD2
CDR3 protein: CASSGRLAGVGEQFF
CDR3 DNA: TGTGCCAGCAGCGGCCGTCTAGCGGGAGTGGGGGAGCAGTTCTTC

V gene: TRBV6-2/TRBV6-3
clone size: .
J gene: TRBJ1-1
D gene: .
CDR3 protein: CASSEFRGNTEAFF
CDR3 DNA: TGTGCCAGCAGCGAATTCAGGGGGAACACTGAAGCTTTCTTT

V gene: TRBV7-2
clone size: once
J gene: TRBJ2-5
D gene: .
CDR3 protein: CASSSYDRFTQETQYF
CDR3 DNA: TGTGCCAGCAGCTCCTACGACAGGTTCACTCAAGAGACCCAGTACTTC

V gene: TRBV6-4
clone size: few
J gene: TRBJ2-3
D gene: TRBD2
CDR3 protein: CASSDGTSGTDTQYF
CDR3 DNA: TGTGCCAGCAGTGACGGGACTAGCGGCACAGATACGCAGTATTTT

V gene: TRBV5-1
clone size: .
J gene: TRBJ2-7
D gene: TRBD2
CDR3 protein: CASSFLAEASEQYF
CDR3 DNA: TGCGCCAGCAGCTTCCTAGCGGAGGCCTCCGAGCAGTACTTC

V gene: TRBV28
clone size: .
J gene: TRBJ2-6
D gene: TRBD1
CDR3 protein: CASSRRQGGANVLTF
CDR3 DNA: TGTGCCAGCAGCCGTAGACAGGGTGGTGCCAACGTCCTGACTTTC

V gene: TRBV3-1/TRBV3-2
clone size: .
J gene: TRBJ1-1
D gene: .
CDR3 protein: CASSPWGDFEAFF
CDR3 DNA: TGTGCCAGCAGCCCCTGGGGGGATTTTGAAGCTTTCTTT

V gene: TRBV6-5
clone size: .
J gene: TRBJ2-1
D gene: TRBD1
CDR3 protein: CASSYSQGVDEQFF
CDR3 DNA: TGTGCCAGCAGTTACTCTCAGGGGGTGGATGAGCAGTTCTTC

V gene: TRBV6-6
clone size: .
J gene: TRBJ2-5
D gene: .
CDR3 protein: CASSFSDSKETQYF
CDR3 DNA: TGTGCCAGCAGTTTCTCCGACAGCAAAGAGACCCAGTACTTC

V gene: TRBV7-2
clone size: few
J gene: TRBJ2-7
D gene: .
CDR3 protein: CASSQQAAYEQYF
CDR3 DNA: TGTGCCAGCAGCCAACAGGCCGCCTACGAGCAGTACTTC

V gene: TRBV9
clone size: .
J gene: TRBJ1-3
D gene: TRBD1
CDR3 protein: CASSFTTGAGNTIYF
CDR3 DNA: TGTGCCAGCAGCTTCACGACAGGGGCAGGAAACACCATATATTTT

V gene: TRBV3-1/TRBV3-2
clone size: few
J gene: TRBJ1-3
D gene: .
CDR3 protein: CASSQGAGGNTIYF
CDR3 DNA: TGTGCCAGCAGCCAAGGGGCTGGTGGAAACACCATATATTTT

V gene: TRBV6-1
clone size: .
J gene: TRBJ1-5
D gene: .
CDR3 protein: CASSEAQGAIQDNQPQHF
CDR3 DNA: TGTGCCAGCAGTGAAGCGCAAGGAGCAATACAGGACAATCAGCCCCAGCATTTT

V gene: TRBV6-4
clone size: .
J gene: TRBJ2-4
D gene: .
CDR3 protein: CASSDEGGVAKNIQYF
CDR3 DNA: TGTGCCAGCAGTGACGAAGGAGGAGTAGCCAAAAACATTCAGTACTTC

V gene: TRBV2
clone size: .
J gene: TRBJ1-3
D gene: .
CDR3 protein: CASSLSPSGNTIYF
CDR3 DNA: TGTGCCAGCAGTTTGTCTCCCTCTGGAAACACCATATATTTT

V gene: TRBV11-3
clone size: .
J gene: TRBJ2-7
D gene: .
CDR3 protein: CASSLGLASGQYF
CDR3 DNA: TGTGCCAGCAGCTTAGGCCTCGCCTCGGGGCAGTACTTC

V gene: TRBV7-2
clone size: .
J gene: TRBJ2-1
D gene: .
CDR3 protein: CASSLRTTDEQFF
CDR3 DNA: TGTGCCAGCAGCTTAAGGACTACAGATGAGCAGTTCTTC

V gene: TRBV9
clone size: .
J gene: TRBJ1-2
D gene: .
CDR3 protein: CASSVALRGDYGYTF
CDR3 DNA: TGTGCCAGCAGCGTAGCTCTACGGGGGGACTATGGCTACACCTTC